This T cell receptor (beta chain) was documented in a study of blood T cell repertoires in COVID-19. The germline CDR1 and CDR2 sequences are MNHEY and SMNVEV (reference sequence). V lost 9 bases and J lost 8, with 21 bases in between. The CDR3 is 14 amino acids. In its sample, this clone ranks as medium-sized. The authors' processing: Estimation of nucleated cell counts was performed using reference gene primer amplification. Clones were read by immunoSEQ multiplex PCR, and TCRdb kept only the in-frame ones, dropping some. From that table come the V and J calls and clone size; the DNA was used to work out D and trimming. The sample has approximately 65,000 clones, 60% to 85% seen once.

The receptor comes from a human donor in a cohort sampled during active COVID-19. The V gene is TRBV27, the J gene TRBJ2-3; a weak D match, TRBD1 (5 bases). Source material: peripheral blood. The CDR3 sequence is CARRALQGLGTQYF. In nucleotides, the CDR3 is TGTGCCAGGAGAGCGCTTCAGGGTTTGGGTACGCAGTATTTT.